This T cell receptor beta chain stems from a study of graft-versus-host responses after intestinal transplantation. V lost 5 bases to trimming and J lost 9 bases; unmatched junction nucleotides: 12. The CDR3 loop spans 16 amino acids. From germline, CDR1 is SEHNR and CDR2 FQNEAQ (reference sequence). TCRdb's table, derived via immunoSEQ multiplex PCR, lists solely in-frame clones and lacks some. The table includes tens of thousands of clones, 91% detected once. Comments on this clone: Its antigen is still unknown.

Material: unstimulated CD8+ T cells sorted from spleen or lymph node cells, obtained before intestinal transplant. The chain has TRBV7-9 and TRBJ2-1, with TRBD2 identical over 11 bases. This TCR was recovered from a human donor who received an intestinal transplant. CDR3 protein: CASSVPGTTSGSEQFF. The DNA for the CDR3 is TGTGCCAGCAGCGTACCCGGGACAACTAGCGGGAGTGAGCAGTTCTTC.